What follows is one T cell receptor (beta chain) and its context. The data derive from a study of CD8+ T cells in alopecia areata. cDNA serving as the sequencing template came from extracted, reverse transcribed RNA. Method: immunoSEQ multiplex PCR; TCRdb's copy keeps in-frame clones and lacks some. The sample contains more than 200,000 clones, roughly 44% of which appear only once. CDR3 length: 17 amino acids. The germline gives CDR1 LNHNV, CDR2 YYDKDF (reference sequence). The V gene end was trimmed by 5 bases and the J gene end by 0 bases; junction bases not matched to a gene: 11. The treatment here: oral pan-JAK inhibitor, 5-10 mg twice daily.

The specimen was CD4+ T cells sorted from blood, collected at roughly week 38, from a patient treated with tofacitinib. The chain joins TRBV15 to TRBJ2-3, with 7 nucleotides matching TRBD2. This receptor was taken from a human donor with alopecia areata. CDR3 sequence: CATSGLAGVGSTDTQYF. CDR3 DNA: TGTGCCACCAGCGGTCTCGCGGGGGTGGGGAGCACAGATACGCAGTATTTT. Together with reference TRBV15 and TRBJ2-3, the CDR3 gives the full variable domain: DAMVIQNPRYQVTQFGKPVTLSCSQTLNHNVMYWYQQKSSQAPKLLFHYYDKDFNNEADTPDNFQSRRPNTSFCFLDIRSPGLGDTAMYLCATSGLAGVGSTDTQYFGPGTRLTVL.